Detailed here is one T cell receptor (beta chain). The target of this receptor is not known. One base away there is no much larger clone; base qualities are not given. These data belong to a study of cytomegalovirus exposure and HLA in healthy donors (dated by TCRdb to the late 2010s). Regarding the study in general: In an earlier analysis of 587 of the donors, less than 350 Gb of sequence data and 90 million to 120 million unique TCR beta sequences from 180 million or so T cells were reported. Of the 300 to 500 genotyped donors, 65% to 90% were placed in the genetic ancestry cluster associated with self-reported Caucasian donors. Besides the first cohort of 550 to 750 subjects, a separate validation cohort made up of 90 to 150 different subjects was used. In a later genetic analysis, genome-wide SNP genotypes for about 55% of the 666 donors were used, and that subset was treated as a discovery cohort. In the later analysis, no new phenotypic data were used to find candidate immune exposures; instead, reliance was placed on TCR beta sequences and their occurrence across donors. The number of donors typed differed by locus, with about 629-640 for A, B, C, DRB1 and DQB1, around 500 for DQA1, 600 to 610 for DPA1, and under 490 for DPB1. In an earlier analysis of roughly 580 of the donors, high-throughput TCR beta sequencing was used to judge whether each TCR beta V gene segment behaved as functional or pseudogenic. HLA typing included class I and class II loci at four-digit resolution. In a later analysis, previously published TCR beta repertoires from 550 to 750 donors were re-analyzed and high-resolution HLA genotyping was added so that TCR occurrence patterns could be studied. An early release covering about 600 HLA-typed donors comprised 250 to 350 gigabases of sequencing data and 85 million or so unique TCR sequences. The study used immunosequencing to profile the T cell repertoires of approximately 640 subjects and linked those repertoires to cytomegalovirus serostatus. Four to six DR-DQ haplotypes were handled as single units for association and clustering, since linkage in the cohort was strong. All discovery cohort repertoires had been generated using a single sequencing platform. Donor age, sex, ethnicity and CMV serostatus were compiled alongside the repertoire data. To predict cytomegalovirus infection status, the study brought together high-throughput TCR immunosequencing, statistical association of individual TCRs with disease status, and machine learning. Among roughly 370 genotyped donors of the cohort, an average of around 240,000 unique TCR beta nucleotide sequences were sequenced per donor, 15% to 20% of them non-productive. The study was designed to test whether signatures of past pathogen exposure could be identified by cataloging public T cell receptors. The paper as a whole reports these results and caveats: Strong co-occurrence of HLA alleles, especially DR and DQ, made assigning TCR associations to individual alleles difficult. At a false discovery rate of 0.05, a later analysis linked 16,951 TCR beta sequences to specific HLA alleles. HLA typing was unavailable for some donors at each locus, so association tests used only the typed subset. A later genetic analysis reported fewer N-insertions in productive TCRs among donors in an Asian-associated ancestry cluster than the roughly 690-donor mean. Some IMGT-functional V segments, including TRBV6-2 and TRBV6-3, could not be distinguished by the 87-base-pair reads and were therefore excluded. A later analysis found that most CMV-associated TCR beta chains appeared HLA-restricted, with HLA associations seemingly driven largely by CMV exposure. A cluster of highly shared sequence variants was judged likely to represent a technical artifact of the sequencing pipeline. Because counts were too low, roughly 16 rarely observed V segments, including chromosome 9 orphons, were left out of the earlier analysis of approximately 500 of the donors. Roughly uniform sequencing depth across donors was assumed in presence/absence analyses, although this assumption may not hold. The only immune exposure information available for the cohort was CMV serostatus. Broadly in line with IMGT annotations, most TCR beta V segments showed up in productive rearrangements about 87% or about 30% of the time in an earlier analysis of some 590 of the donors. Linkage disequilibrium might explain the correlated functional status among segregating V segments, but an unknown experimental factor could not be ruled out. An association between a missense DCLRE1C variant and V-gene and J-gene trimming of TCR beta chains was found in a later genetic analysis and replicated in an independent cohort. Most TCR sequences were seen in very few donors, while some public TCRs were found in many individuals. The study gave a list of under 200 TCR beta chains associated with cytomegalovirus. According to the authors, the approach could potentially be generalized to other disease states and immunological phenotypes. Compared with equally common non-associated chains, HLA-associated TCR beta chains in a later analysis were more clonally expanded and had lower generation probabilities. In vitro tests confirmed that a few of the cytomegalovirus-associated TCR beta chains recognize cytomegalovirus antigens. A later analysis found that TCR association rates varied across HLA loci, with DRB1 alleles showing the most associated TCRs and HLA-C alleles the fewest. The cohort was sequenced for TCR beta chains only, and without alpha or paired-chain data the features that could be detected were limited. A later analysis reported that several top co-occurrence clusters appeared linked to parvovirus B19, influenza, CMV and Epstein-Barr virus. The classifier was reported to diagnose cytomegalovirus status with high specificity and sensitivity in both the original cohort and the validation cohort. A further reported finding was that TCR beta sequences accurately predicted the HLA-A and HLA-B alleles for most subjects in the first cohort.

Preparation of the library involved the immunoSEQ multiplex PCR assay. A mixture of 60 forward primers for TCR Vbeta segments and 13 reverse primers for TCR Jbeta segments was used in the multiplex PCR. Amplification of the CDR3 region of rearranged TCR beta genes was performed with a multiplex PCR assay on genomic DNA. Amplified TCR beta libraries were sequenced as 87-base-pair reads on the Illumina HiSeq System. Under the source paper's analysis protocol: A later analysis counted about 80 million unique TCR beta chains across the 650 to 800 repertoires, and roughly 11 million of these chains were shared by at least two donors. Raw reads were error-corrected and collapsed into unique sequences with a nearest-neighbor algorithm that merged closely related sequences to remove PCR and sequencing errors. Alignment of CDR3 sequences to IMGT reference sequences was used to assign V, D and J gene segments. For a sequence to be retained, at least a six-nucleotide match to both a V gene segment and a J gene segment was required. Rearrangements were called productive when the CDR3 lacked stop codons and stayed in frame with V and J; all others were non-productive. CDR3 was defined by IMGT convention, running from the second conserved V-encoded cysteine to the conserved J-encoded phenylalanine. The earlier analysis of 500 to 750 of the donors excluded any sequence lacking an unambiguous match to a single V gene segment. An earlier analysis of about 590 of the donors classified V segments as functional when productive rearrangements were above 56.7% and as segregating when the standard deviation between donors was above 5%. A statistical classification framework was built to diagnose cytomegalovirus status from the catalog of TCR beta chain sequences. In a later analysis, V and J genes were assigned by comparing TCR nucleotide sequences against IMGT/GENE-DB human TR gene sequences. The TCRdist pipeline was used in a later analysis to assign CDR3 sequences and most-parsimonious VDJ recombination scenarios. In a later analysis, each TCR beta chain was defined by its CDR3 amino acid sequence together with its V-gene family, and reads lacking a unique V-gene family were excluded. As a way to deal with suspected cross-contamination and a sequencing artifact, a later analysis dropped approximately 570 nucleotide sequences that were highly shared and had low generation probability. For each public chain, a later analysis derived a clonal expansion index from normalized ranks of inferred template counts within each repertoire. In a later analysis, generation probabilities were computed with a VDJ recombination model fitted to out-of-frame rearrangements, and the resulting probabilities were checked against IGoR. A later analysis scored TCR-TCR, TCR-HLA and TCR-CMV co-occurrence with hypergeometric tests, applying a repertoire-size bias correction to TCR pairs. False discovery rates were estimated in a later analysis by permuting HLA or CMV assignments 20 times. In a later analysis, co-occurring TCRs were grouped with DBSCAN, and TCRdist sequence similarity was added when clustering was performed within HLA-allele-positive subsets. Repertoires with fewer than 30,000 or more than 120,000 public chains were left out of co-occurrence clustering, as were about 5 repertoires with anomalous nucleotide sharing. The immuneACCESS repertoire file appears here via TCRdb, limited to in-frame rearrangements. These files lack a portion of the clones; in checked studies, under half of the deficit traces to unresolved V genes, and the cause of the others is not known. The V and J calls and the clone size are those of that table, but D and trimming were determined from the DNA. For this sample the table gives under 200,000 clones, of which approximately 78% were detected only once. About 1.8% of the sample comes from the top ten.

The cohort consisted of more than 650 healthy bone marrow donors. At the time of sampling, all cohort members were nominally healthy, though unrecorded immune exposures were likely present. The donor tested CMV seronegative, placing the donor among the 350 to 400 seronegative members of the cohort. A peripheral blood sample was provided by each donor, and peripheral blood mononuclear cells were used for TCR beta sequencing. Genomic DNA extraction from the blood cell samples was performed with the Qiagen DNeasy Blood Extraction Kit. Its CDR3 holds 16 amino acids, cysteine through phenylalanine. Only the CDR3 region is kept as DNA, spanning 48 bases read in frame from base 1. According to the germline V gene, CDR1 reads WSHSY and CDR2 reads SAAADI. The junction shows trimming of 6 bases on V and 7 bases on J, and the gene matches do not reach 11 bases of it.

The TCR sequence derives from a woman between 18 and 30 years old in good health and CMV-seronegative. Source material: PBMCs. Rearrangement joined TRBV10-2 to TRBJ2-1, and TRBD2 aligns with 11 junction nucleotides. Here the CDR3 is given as CASRDLSGGAGNEQFF. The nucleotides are TGCGCCAGCAGGGACCTTAGCGGGGGGGCTGGAAATGAGCAGTTCTTC.